What follows are 14 T cell receptor beta chains derived from one specimen sequenced in a study of shared clonotypes between healthy human individuals. Sequencing used immunoSEQ multiplex PCR; TCRdb keeps in-frame clones, though not all of them. The table shows approximately 980,000 clones, with around 80% occurring only once. The sample was memory CD4+ T cells sorted from blood. Subset: CD45RA-negative fraction. All receptors derive from a man younger than 35 in good health.

The chain carries TRBV14 and TRBJ1-1; maybe TRBD1 (6 bases). The V end lost 0 bases, the J end lost 5 bases, and 13 bases lay between the germline ends. The CDR3 length is 15 residues. Germline lookup yields CDR1 SGHDN and CDR2 FVKESK. The CDR3 DNA reads TGTGCCAGCAGCCAAGAGGGGGGGCGAGGGACTGAAGCTTTCTTT. It codes for CASSQEGGRGTEAFF.

The chain links TRBV7-2 to TRBJ2-1, with D possibly called TRBD1 or TRBD2 (6 bases each). Per germline, CDR1 SGHTA and CDR2 FQGNSA. This CDR3 has 15 amino acids. The germline V and J ends were trimmed by 6 bases and 0 bases, with 12 bases remaining between them. Here the CDR3 DNA reads TGTGCCAGCAGACTCGGGGGCAGCTCCTACAATGAGCAGTTCTTC. Its translation: CASRLGGSSYNEQFF.

The rearrangement joins TRBV6-5 to TRBJ2-7, with D maybe TRBD2 (5 bases). The CDR3 is 12 residues long. Trimming shortened V by 4 bases and J by 9 bases, and 13 bases separated the two germline ends. CDR1 MNHEY and CDR2 SVGAGI come from the germline V gene. CDR3 amino acids: CASSSPTGLQYF. The CDR3 bases are TGTGCCAGCAGTTCCCCTACGGGGTTGCAGTACTTC.

The chain is built from TRBV19 and TRBJ2-7; D unclear. This CDR3 has 12 amino acids. The V end was cut by 8 bases, the J end by 4 bases, with 12 bases between. The germline V gene encodes CDR1 LNHDA and CDR2 SQIVND (reference sequence). The CDR3: CASFYRLYEQYF. CDR3 nucleotide sequence: TGTGCCAGTTTTTATCGGCTATACGAGCAGTACTTC. Based on the CDR3 plus reference TRBV19 and TRBJ2-7, the full variable domain is DGGITQSPKYLFRKEGQNVTLSCEQNLNHDAMYWYRQDPGQGLRLIYYSQIVNDFQKGDIAEGYSVSREKKESFPLTVTSAQKNPTAFYLCASFYRLYEQYFGPGTRLTVT.

The CDR3 loop is CASSKVRGWGEAQYF. The CDR3 nucleotides are TGTGCCAGTAGTAAGGTCAGGGGGTGGGGCGAAGCGCAGTATTTT. The chain couples TRBV19 to TRBJ2-3; 7 positions match TRBD1. Germline CDR1 reads LNHDA; CDR2 reads SQIVND (reference sequence). V was clipped by 4 bases and J by 10 bases; unmatched bases: 14. This CDR3 has 15 amino acids.

The J gene is TRBJ2-3, the V gene TRBV9; D unresolved. The CDR3 has 14 amino acids. The germline V gene has CDR1 SGDLS and CDR2 YYNGEE. V was pared by 0 bases and J by 6 bases, with 11 bases between. For the CDR3, the DNA is TGTGCCAGCAGCGTAGCCGCTATAGGGGATACGCAGTATTTT. Amino acids: CASSVAAIGDTQYF.

The chain couples TRBV27 to TRBJ2-5; D not certain. V lost 5 bases, J lost 2 bases, and 9 bases lay in between. Germline CDR1 is MNHEY and CDR2 is SMNVEV (reference sequence). The CDR3 totals 13 residues. CDR3 sequence reads: CASSPRVQETQYF. The CDR3 region has the DNA TGTGCCAGCAGTCCCCGAGTACAAGAGACCCAGTACTTC.

CDR3 sequence (DNA): TGCGCCAGCAGCTTATGGGGACAGGGAGGGGAGACCCAGTACTTC. Translated, it gives CASSLWGQGGETQYF. The rearrangement links TRBV5-1 to TRBJ2-5, with TRBD1 matching 9 bases. This CDR3 has 15 amino acids. The V and J ends lost 2 bases and 5 bases, in that order; junction bases with no gene match: 7. The germline V gene encodes CDR1 SGHRS and CDR2 YFSETQ.

The chain combines TRBV29-1 with TRBJ1-1; 7 bases are a match to TRBD1. V trimming: 5 bases; J trimming: 4 bases; junction bases outside the gene matches: 4. CDR1 and CDR2 (germline): SQVTM, ANQGSEA. This CDR3 is built from 12 residues. The CDR3 sequence: CSVLQGSTEAFF. Written as DNA, the CDR3 is TGCAGCGTTCTACAGGGGAGCACTGAAGCTTTCTTT.

The sample holds a few counts of this clone. At the DNA level, this CDR3 is encoded by other sequences in the same sample as well. The gene calls are TRBV30 and TRBJ1-2, with 7 bases fitting TRBD1. V was pared by 1 base and J by 5 bases, with 1 base of the junction left unmatched. This CDR3 is built from 12 residues. Germline loops: CDR1 GTSNPN, CDR2 SVGIG (reference sequence). The CDR3: CAWSGQGYGYTF. DNA for the CDR3: TGTGCCTGGAGTGGACAGGGTTATGGCTACACCTTC.

The sample holds many counts of this clone. The gene calls are TRBV5-4 and TRBJ2-7; TRBD1 agrees at 9 bases. Germline-derived CDR1 and CDR2 are SGHNT and YYREEE (reference sequence). With 4 bases clipped from V and 2 bases from J, the junction kept 10 bases outside the gene matches. The CDR3 is 16 amino acids. The CDR3 protein is CASSPAGDRVPYEQYF. CDR3 nucleotides: TGTGCCAGCAGCCCCGCCGGGGACAGGGTACCCTACGAGCAGTACTTC.

This chain joins TRBV2 and TRBJ2-7; D call uncertain. The V end lost 7 bases, the J end lost 4 bases, and 11 bases lay between the germline ends. Germline lookup yields CDR1 SNHLY and CDR2 FYNNEI. CDR3 length: 12 amino acids. CDR3 coding DNA: TGTGCCAGCACCCCAGGATCATACGAGCAGTACTTC. Its translation is CASTPGSYEQYF.

The chain recombines TRBV18 with TRBJ2-7; D is perhaps TRBD2 (7 bases). V was pared by 4 bases and J by 2 bases, with 15 bases between. Germline values: CDR1 KGHSH, CDR2 LQKENI. This CDR3 comprises 15 residues. The CDR3 DNA reads as TGTGCCAGCTCACGAGTAGGGCGGGGGCCCTACGAGCAGTACTTC. Amino acid sequence: CASSRVGRGPYEQYF.

This clone was picked up one time. The rearrangement links TRBV30 to TRBJ1-5; D gene uncertain. The CDR3 sequence is 15 residues long. Trimming left V 1 base short and J 4 bases short, with 14 bases between. CDR1 and CDR2 from the germline V gene are GTSNPN and SVGIG (reference sequence). This chain's CDR3 is CAWSEEAGSNQPQHF. CDR3 DNA sequence: TGTGCCTGGAGTGAGGAGGCAGGTTCAAATCAGCCCCAGCATTTT.